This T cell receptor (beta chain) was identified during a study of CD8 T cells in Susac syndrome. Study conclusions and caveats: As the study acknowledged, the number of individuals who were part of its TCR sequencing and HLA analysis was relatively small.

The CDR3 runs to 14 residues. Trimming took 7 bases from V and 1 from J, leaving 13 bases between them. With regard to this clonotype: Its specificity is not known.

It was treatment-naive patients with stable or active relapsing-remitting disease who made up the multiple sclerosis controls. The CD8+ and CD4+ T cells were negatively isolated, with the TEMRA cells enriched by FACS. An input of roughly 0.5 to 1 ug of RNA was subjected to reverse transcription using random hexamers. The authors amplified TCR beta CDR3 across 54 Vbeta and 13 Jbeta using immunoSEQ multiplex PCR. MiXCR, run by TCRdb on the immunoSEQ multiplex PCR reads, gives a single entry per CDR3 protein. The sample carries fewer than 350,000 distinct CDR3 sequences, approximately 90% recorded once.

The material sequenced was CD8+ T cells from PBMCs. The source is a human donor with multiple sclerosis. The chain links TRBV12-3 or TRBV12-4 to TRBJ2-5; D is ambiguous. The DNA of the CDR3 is TGTGCCAGCACCCCCGACGGATTCCAAGAGACCCAGTACTTC. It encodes CASTPDGFQETQYF.